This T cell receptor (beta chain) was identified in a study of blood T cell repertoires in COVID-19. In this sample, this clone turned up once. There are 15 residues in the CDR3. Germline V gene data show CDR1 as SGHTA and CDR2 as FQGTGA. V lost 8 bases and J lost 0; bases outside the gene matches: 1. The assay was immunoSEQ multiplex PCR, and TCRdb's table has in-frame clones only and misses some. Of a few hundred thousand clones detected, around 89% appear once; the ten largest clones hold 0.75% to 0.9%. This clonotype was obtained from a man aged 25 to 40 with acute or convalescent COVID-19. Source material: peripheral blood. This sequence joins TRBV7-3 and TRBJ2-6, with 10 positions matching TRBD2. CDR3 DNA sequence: TGTGCCAGCGGGACTAGCGACTCTGGGGCCAACGTCCTGACTTTC. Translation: CASGTSDSGANVLTF.